The 13 T cell receptor beta chains reported below all come from one sample, sequenced in a study of OX40 agonist ivuxolimab in advanced cancers. Some clones are missing from TCRdb's copy, which holds only in-frame ones; the method was immunoSEQ multiplex PCR. The table has approximately 33,000 clones, over 90% seen once. Sample: CD4+ or CD8+ T cells sorted from blood, taken in a trial of the OX40 agonist ivuxolimab. These TCRs come from an adult with an advanced solid tumor such as melanoma, head and neck, liver or kidney cancer.

The rearrangement uses TRBV28 and TRBJ2-2; TRBD2 might be the D (6 bases). Deletions cut 7 bases from V and 4 bases from J, with 16 bases between. Germline CDR1 MDHEN, CDR2 SYDVKM. This CDR3 region has 15 residues. The CDR3 region is CASKGLWESTGELFF. DNA for the CDR3: TGTGCCAGCAAGGGACTCTGGGAAAGCACCGGGGAGCTGTTTTTT.

This rearrangement joins TRBV2 to TRBJ2-1; 10 bases map to TRBD2. This CDR3 contains 15 residues. After removal of 7 bases from V and 4 bases from J, the junction contained 7 bases not matched to a gene. The germline V gene encodes CDR1 SNHLY and CDR2 FYNNEI. The DNA for the CDR3 is TGTGCCAGCATTAATCGGACTAGCGGATACAATGAGCAGTTCTTC. Its protein product is CASINRTSGYNEQFF.

The genes are TRBV4-2 and TRBJ2-1, with D perhaps given as TRBD1 or TRBD2 (7 bases each). The germline CDR1 and CDR2 sequences are LGHNA and YNFKEQ. The length of the CDR3 is 14 residues. Deletions cut 4 bases from V and 8 bases from J, with 15 bases between. Written as DNA, the CDR3 is TGTGCCAGCAGCCTCTCAGGGGGGGCCGATGAGCAGTTCTTC. Translating it yields CASSLSGGADEQFF.

This rearrangement joins TRBV6-5 to TRBJ2-7, with 8 bases that match TRBD1. CDR3 length: 15 residues. Germline CDR1 reads MNHEY; CDR2 reads SVGAGI. V shed 0 bases and J 3 bases; nucleotides not matched to a gene: 4. The CDR3 here is CASSYSGTGGYEQYF. Written as DNA, the CDR3 is TGTGCCAGCAGTTACTCCGGGACAGGTGGCTACGAGCAGTACTTC.

V and J are TRBV6-1 and TRBJ2-7, with D unclear. This CDR3 spans 12 amino acids. Trimming stripped 7 bases from V and 4 bases from J, with 11 bases between. Germline V gene data show CDR1 as MNHNS and CDR2 as SASEGT. CDR3: CASKSLLYEQYF. CDR3 DNA: TGTGCCAGCAAATCGCTCCTTTACGAGCAGTACTTC.

The rearrangement links TRBV10-3 to TRBJ2-5, with D maybe TRBD2 (5 bases). The J call could be wrong; TRBJ2-7 is a better fit for the DNA end. Germline lookup yields CDR1 ENHRY and CDR2 SYGVKD. CDR3 length: 14 amino acids. The CDR3 loop is CAISANIGAYEQYF. DNA of the CDR3: TGTGCCATCAGTGCGAATATCGGGGCCTACGAGCAGTACTTC.

The chain combines TRBV19 with TRBJ2-5; D assignment may be TRBD1 or TRBD2 (5 bases each). The CDR3 has 14 residues. Looked up from germline, CDR1 is LNHDA and CDR2 is SQIVND (reference sequence). Between the trimmed V and J ends, which lost 6 bases and 2 bases, there was a span of 13 bases. The CDR3, as DNA: TGTGCCAGTAGAAACTGGGGCGGGCAAGAGACCCAGTACTTC. Amino acid sequence: CASRNWGGQETQYF.

In this sample, this clone turned up once. The gene calls are TRBV4-1 and TRBJ2-5, with 9 bases lining up with TRBD2. This CDR3 is 15 amino acids long. V dropped 3 bases and J dropped 2; count of bases not matched to a gene: 4. From germline, CDR1 is MGHRA and CDR2 YSYEKL. The CDR3, as DNA: TGCGCCAGCAGCCAGGCGGGGGGGCTTCAAGAGACCCAGTACTTC. Translating gives CASSQAGGLQETQYF.

This chain links TRBV5-1 with TRBJ2-1; 16 nucleotides agree with TRBD2. The V gene end was trimmed by 4 bases and the J gene end by 2 bases; junction bases not matched to a gene: 3. Germline lookup yields CDR1 SGHRS and CDR2 YFSETQ. This CDR3 is built from 17 residues. CDR3 in amino acids: CASSPGLAGGTYNEQFF. CDR3 nucleotides: TGCGCCAGCAGCCCGGGACTAGCGGGAGGGACCTACAATGAGCAGTTCTTC.

This clone was seen once. The V gene is TRBV28, the J gene TRBJ2-1; 15 nucleotides line up with TRBD2. V trimming: 8 bases; J trimming: 7 bases; junction bases outside the gene matches: 6. The CDR3 totals 15 residues. Germline V CDR1 and CDR2: MDHEN, SYDVKM. This CDR3 reads CASRTGLAGGNEQFF. DNA for the CDR3: TGTGCCAGCCGAACGGGACTAGCGGGAGGTAATGAGCAGTTCTTC.

This chain joins TRBV30 and TRBJ2-2; D remains ambiguous. With 2 bases removed from V and 6 bases from J, the gap between germline ends came to 16 bases. CDR3 length: 15 amino acids. Germline V gene data show CDR1 as GTSNPN and CDR2 as SVGIG (reference sequence). The chain's CDR3 is CAWSFGIPLAGELFF. CDR3 nucleotide sequence: TGTGCCTGGAGTTTCGGCATACCTCTAGCCGGGGAGCTGTTTTTT.

In its sample, this clone is medium-sized (0.01 to 0.1%). The chain employs TRBV7-6 and TRBJ2-1; D gene unclear. In germline, CDR1 is SGHVS, CDR2 FNYEAQ. V dropped 3 bases and J dropped 3 bases, with 6 bases sitting between them. The CDR3 spans 13 residues. CDR3 amino acids: CASSLLDYNEQFF. For the CDR3, the DNA is TGTGCCAGCAGCTTGCTGGACTACAATGAGCAGTTCTTC.

This chain links TRBV7-7 with TRBJ2-5, with 8 bases that match TRBD1. In germline, CDR1 is SSHAT, CDR2 FNYEAQ (reference sequence). Trimming at V came to 1 base and at J to 5 bases, leaving 6 bases not matched to a gene. The CDR3 extends over 15 amino acids. The CDR3: CASSLGQGALETQYF. CDR3 in DNA: TGTGCCAGCAGCTTAGGGCAGGGGGCCTTGGAGACCCAGTACTTC.